The next 3 T cell receptor beta chains were all read from a single sample in a study of T cell repertoires in cytomegalovirus infection. TCRdb processed the reads anew with MiXCR; each CDR3 protein has one entry. The table has 450,000 to 550,000 distinct CDR3 sequences, approximately 17% seen once. The material sequenced was CD8+ T cells from PBMCs. The receptors derive from a human donor in good health (CMV status not recorded). Some clones in this sample may be carry-over from other donors' samples.

V usage is TRBV24-1 and J usage is TRBJ2-2; D possibly corresponds to TRBD1 (6 bases). Germline CDR1 is KGHDR and CDR2 is SFDVKD. Trimming removed 7 bases at V and 3 bases at J, with 11 bases between. The CDR3 has 14 residues. CDR3 nucleotide sequence: TGTGCCACCAGAGCGGACAGTGACACCGGGGAGCTGTTTTTT. Translating gives CATRADSDTGELFF.

This clonotype has a count of ten or more. The chain employs TRBV7-9 and TRBJ2-1; the match to TRBD2 covers 10 bases. With V trimmed by 4 bases and J by 2 bases, 5 bases remained unmatched. Germline-derived CDR1 and CDR2 are SEHNR and FQNEAQ (reference sequence). CDR3 size: 16 residues. CDR3 loop: CASSSTSGVAYNEQFF. DNA for the CDR3: TGTGCCAGCAGCTCTACTAGCGGGGTGGCCTACAATGAGCAGTTCTTC.

This clonotype was recorded many times. V usage is TRBV12-3 or TRBV12-4 and J usage is TRBJ1-2; D perhaps matches TRBD1 (5 bases). V was cut by 1 base and J by 7 bases, with 13 bases left in between. The CDR3 is 14 amino acids. The CDR3 bases are TGTGCCAGCAGTTTAGTCCTGGGGCTGGGTGGCTACACCTTC. Translated, it gives CASSLVLGLGGYTF.